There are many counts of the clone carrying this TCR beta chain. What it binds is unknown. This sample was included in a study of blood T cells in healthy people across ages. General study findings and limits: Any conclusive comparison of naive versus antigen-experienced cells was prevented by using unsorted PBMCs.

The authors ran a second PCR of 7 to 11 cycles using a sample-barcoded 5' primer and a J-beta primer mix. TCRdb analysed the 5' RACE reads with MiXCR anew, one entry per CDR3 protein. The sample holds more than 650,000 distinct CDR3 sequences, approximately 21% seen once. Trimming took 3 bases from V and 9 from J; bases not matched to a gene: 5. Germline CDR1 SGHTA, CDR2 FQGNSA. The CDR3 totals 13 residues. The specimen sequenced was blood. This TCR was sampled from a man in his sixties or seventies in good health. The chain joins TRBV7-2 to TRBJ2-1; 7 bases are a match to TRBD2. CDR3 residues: CASSLPWGGEQFF. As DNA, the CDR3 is TGTGCCAGCAGCTTGCCTTGGGGGGGTGAGCAGTTCTTC.